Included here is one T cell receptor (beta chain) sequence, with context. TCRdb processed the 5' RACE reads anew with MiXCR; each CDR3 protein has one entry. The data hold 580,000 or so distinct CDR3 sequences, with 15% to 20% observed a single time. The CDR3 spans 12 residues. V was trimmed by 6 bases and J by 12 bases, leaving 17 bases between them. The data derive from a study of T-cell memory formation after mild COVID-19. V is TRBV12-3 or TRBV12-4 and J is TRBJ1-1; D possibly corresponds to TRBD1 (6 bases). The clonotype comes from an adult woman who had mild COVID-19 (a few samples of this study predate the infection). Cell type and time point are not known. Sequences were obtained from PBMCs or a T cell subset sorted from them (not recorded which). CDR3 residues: CASSKPGTLPFF. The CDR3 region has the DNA TGTGCCAGCAGCAAACCCGGGACACTTCCTTTCTTT.